These T cell receptor beta chains were read from a single sample in a study of control samples from healthy donors and cancer patients. Only in-frame clones appear in the TCRdb table, and some are missing; sequencing was by immunoSEQ multiplex PCR. The sample carries over 100,000 clones, 75% to 90% recorded once. The sequenced material came from blood. The receptors derive from a woman aged 45-65 years in good health. The CDR3 runs from the conserved cysteine through the conserved F or W. The D gene is left open where the match is weak. Only some rows state a clone size, as once, few, many or a class for expanded clones.

V	D	J	size	CDR3	DNA
TRBV6-1	NA	TRBJ1-1	NA	CASSEWDTEAFF	TGTGCCAGCAGTGAGTGGGACACTGAAGCTTTCTTT
TRBV11-2	NA	TRBJ1-2	NA	CASSKFGADSLYGYTF	TGTGCCAGCAGCAAGTTCGGCGCGGACAGCCTCTATGGCTACACCTTC
TRBV11-2	TRBD2	TRBJ2-1	NA	CASSLELAGYNEQFF	TGTGCCAGCAGCTTAGAACTAGCGGGCTACAATGAGCAGTTCTTC
TRBV27	TRBD2	TRBJ2-3	NA	CASSSKRGAGDTQYF	TGTGCCAGCAGTTCCAAGCGGGGGGCTGGGGATACGCAGTATTTT
TRBV6-5	NA	TRBJ1-3	NA	CASSSSSGNTIYF	TGTGCCAGCAGTTCAAGTTCTGGAAACACCATATATTTT
TRBV6-5	NA	TRBJ1-1	NA	CATLSRTEAFF	TGTGCCACCCTTTCTAGGACTGAAGCTTTCTTT
TRBV19	TRBD2	TRBJ2-1	NA	CASSAPGTSGRNEQFF	TGTGCCAGTAGTGCCCCCGGGACTAGCGGGAGAAATGAGCAGTTCTTC
TRBV7-2	TRBD1	TRBJ2-2	NA	CASSLQQGAMAGELFF	TGTGCCAGCAGCCTACAACAGGGGGCAATGGCCGGGGAGCTGTTTTTT
TRBV15	NA	TRBJ1-1	NA	CATRPPSLRTEAFF	TGTGCCACCAGGCCGCCGAGTTTGCGCACTGAAGCTTTCTTT
TRBV24-1	TRBD2	TRBJ2-3	NA	CATRAGLSTDTQYF	TGTGCCACCCGAGCGGGACTGAGCACAGATACGCAGTATTTT
TRBV3-1/TRBV3-2	NA	TRBJ1-6	NA	CASNLRGGGNSPLHF	TGTGCCAGCAACTTAAGGGGGGGCGGTAATTCACCCCTCCACTTT
TRBV2	TRBD2	TRBJ2-2	NA	CASSGPPGTSGGAGELFF	TGTGCCAGCAGTGGTCCCCCCGGGACTAGCGGGGGGGCCGGGGAGCTGTTTTTT
TRBV30	NA	TRBJ2-3	NA	CAWSLGGTSTDTQYF	TGTGCCTGGAGTTTGGGGGGAACTAGCACAGATACGCAGTATTTT
TRBV5-1	NA	TRBJ1-6	once	CASSQTRGINSPLHF	TGCGCCAGCAGCCAGACCAGGGGCATTAATTCACCCCTCCACTTT
TRBV18	TRBD1	TRBJ2-3	NA	CASSPGQGSLDTQYF	TGTGCCAGCTCACCGGGACAGGGGTCGTTGGATACGCAGTATTTT
TRBV19	NA	TRBJ1-1	once	CASSPQEGTHSF	TGTGCCAGTAGTCCGCAGGAGGGGACGCATTCCTTT
TRBV6-6	NA	TRBJ1-1	NA	CASSYFQTEAFF	TGTGCCAGCAGTTACTTCCAAACTGAAGCTTTCTTT
TRBV4-2	NA	TRBJ1-6	NA	CASSQEAGANSPLHF	TGTGCCAGCAGCCAAGAGGCAGGGGCGAATTCACCCCTCCACTTT
TRBV19	NA	TRBJ1-3	NA	CASSTPRGTGNTIYF	TGTGCCAGTAGTACCCCCCGGGGCACTGGAAACACCATATATTTT
TRBV16	TRBD1	TRBJ1-2	NA	CASSQKRQGALGYTF	TGTGCCAGCAGCCAAAAACGACAGGGGGCTTTGGGCTACACCTTC
TRBV24-1	NA	TRBJ1-5	NA	CATLTGALLDQPQHF	TGTGCCACCTTAACGGGAGCCCTGCTTGATCAGCCCCAGCATTTT
TRBV11-2	NA	TRBJ2-4	NA	CASSPGRGRAKNIQYF	TGTGCCAGCAGCCCGGGGAGGGGGAGGGCCAAAAACATTCAGTACTTC
TRBV25-1	NA	TRBJ1-3	NA	CASSESGSSGNTIYF	TGTGCCAGCAGTGAATCGGGTAGCTCTGGAAACACCATATATTTT
TRBV5-1	NA	TRBJ2-3	NA	CASKETVISTDTQYF	TGCGCCAGCAAGGAGACAGTTATTAGCACAGATACGCAGTATTTT
TRBV30	TRBD2	TRBJ2-5	NA	CAWTSLAGGQETQYF	TGTGCCTGGACCTCACTAGCGGGGGGGCAAGAGACCCAGTACTTC
TRBV7-3	TRBD2	TRBJ2-1	NA	CASSLWAGGSYNEQFF	TGTGCCAGCAGCTTATGGGCGGGAGGGTCCTACAATGAGCAGTTCTTC
TRBV5-5	NA	TRBJ2-3	NA	CASRTIPADTQYF	TGTGCCAGCCGTACCATACCAGCAGATACGCAGTATTTT
TRBV6-5	TRBD1	TRBJ1-5	NA	CASSYSRQGGNQPQHF	TGTGCCAGCAGTTACTCGAGGCAGGGGGGCAATCAGCCCCAGCATTTT
TRBV6-6	NA	TRBJ1-2	NA	CASADAAGFGYTF	TGTGCCAGCGCCGACGCCGCGGGGTTTGGCTACACCTTC
TRBV13	TRBD1	TRBJ1-4	NA	CASSLFGTGSSTNEKLFF	TGTGCCAGCAGCTTATTTGGGACAGGGAGTTCAACTAATGAAAAACTGTTTTTT
TRBV30	NA	TRBJ1-5	NA	CAWSQGYGQPQHF	TGTGCCTGGAGTCAGGGCTATGGACAGCCCCAGCATTTT
TRBV6-1	NA	TRBJ2-1	NA	CASSELEFRQVASYNEQFF	TGTGCCAGCAGTGAACTGGAATTCCGCCAAGTGGCCTCCTACAATGAGCAGTTCTTC
TRBV2	TRBD2	TRBJ2-2	NA	CASSELGPSGATGELFF	TGTGCCAGCAGTGAATTAGGGCCTAGCGGGGCGACCGGGGAGCTGTTTTTT
TRBV19	TRBD1	TRBJ1-1	NA	CASRGQGKNTEAFF	TGTGCCAGTAGAGGACAGGGCAAGAACACTGAAGCTTTCTTT
TRBV3-1/TRBV3-2	NA	TRBJ1-2	NA	CASTGGATVNYGYTF	TGTGCCAGCACCGGGGGGGCAACAGTTAACTATGGCTACACCTTC
TRBV24-1	NA	TRBJ2-1	NA	CATSDLVGPGGEQFF	TGTGCCACCAGTGATTTAGTTGGGCCAGGAGGTGAGCAGTTCTTC
TRBV2	NA	TRBJ2-7	NA	CASSETRDGEQYF	TGTGCCAGCAGTGAAACCAGGGACGGCGAGCAGTACTTC
TRBV7-2	NA	TRBJ1-6	NA	CASSRTGSPLHF	TGTGCCAGCAGCCGGACCGGTTCACCCCTCCACTTT
TRBV15	NA	TRBJ2-2	NA	CATSRGVGTNTGELFF	TGTGCCACCAGCAGAGGTGTCGGAACAAACACCGGGGAGCTGTTTTTT
TRBV4-1	TRBD1	TRBJ2-7	NA	CASSQESRDSFSYEQYF	TGCGCCAGCAGCCAAGAATCTCGGGACAGTTTCTCCTACGAGCAGTACTTC
TRBV24-1	TRBD1	TRBJ2-2	NA	CATSDLPGQGGVGELFF	TGTGCCACCAGTGATCTCCCGGGACAGGGTGGTGTCGGGGAGCTGTTTTTT
TRBV14	NA	TRBJ1-2	NA	CASSRLTAANYGYTF	TGTGCCAGCAGCCGTCTGACAGCCGCTAACTATGGCTACACCTTC
TRBV5-1	TRBD2	TRBJ2-3	NA	CASSSASGGNTDTQYF	TGCGCCAGCAGCTCGGCGAGCGGGGGTAACACAGATACGCAGTATTTT
TRBV10-3	TRBD1	TRBJ2-7	NA	CAISDLDRGDEQYF	TGTGCCATCAGTGATCTGGACAGGGGCGACGAGCAGTACTTC
TRBV11-2	NA	TRBJ1-4	NA	CASSLESPGTNEKLFF	TGTGCCAGCAGCTTAGAATCGCCGGGAACTAATGAAAAACTGTTTTTT
TRBV6-5	TRBD1	TRBJ1-2	NA	CASGRGQYYGYTF	TGTGCCAGCGGCAGGGGGCAATACTATGGCTACACCTTC
TRBV5-1	NA	TRBJ2-1	NA	CASSLMQGSYNEQFF	TGCGCCAGCAGCTTGATGCAGGGCTCCTACAATGAGCAGTTCTTC
TRBV30	NA	TRBJ1-2	NA	CAWKSVQTYGYTF	TGTGCCTGGAAATCGGTACAGACCTATGGCTACACCTTC
TRBV18	TRBD1	TRBJ2-6	NA	CASSPRQGSGSGANVLTF	TGTGCCAGCTCACCCAGACAGGGTTCAGGATCTGGGGCCAACGTCCTGACTTTC
TRBV30	NA	TRBJ2-5	NA	CAWSRGSLETQYF	TGTGCCTGGAGCCGGGGATCTCTAGAGACCCAGTACTTC
TRBV18	NA	TRBJ2-1	once	CASSPLDSYNEQFF	TGTGCCAGCTCACCACTGGACAGCTACAATGAGCAGTTCTTC
TRBV30	TRBD1	TRBJ1-5	NA	CAWQGGADNQPQHF	TGTGCCTGGCAGGGGGGGGCAGACAATCAGCCCCAGCATTTT
TRBV7-9	NA	TRBJ1-5	NA	CASSLGGHSNQPQHF	TGTGCCAGCAGCTTAGGGGGACACTCCAATCAGCCCCAGCATTTT
TRBV19	TRBD1	TRBJ2-7	NA	CATSDRGTSYEQYF	TGTGCCACCTCCGACAGGGGAACCAGTTACGAGCAGTACTTC